The next 18 T cell receptor beta chains were all read from a single sample in a study of blood T cell repertoires in COVID-19. Generated by immunoSEQ multiplex PCR, the TCRdb table keeps only in-frame clones and is missing some. The sample lists some 140,000 clones; about 80% were seen once. Material: peripheral blood. These receptors came from a woman aged 60-75 years with COVID-19, enrolled during active disease.

This clone was seen a few times. The gene calls are TRBV4-1 and TRBJ1-2, with D unclear. Germline CDR1 and CDR2: MGHRA and YSYEKL. There are 14 residues in the CDR3. Trimming cost V 3 bases and J 4 bases, with 12 bases left between them. CDR3 bases: TGCGCCAGCAGCCAGGCCGTTTGGGCCTATGGCTACACCTTC. Translation gives CASSQAVWAYGYTF.

The chain couples TRBV18 to TRBJ2-2; D may be TRBD1 (5 bases). The CDR3 runs to 14 residues. V was trimmed by 2 bases and J by 3 bases, leaving 7 bases between them. CDR1 is KGHSH, CDR2 LQKENI, per germline. The CDR3 sequence is CASSPSRDTGELFF. CDR3 DNA sequence: TGTGCCAGCTCACCATCCAGGGACACCGGGGAGCTGTTTTTT. Drawing the rest from reference TRBV18 and TRBJ2-2, the complete variable domain is NAGVMQNPRHLVRRRGQEARLRCSPMKGHSHVYWYRQLPEEGLKFMVYLQKENIIDESGMPKERFSAEFPKEGPSILRIQQVVRGDSAAYFCASSPSRDTGELFFGEGSRLTVL.

This chain connects TRBV29-1 to TRBJ1-2; 8 bases are shared with TRBD1. The J segment lost 6 bases and the V segment lost 5 bases, leaving 5 bases of the junction unmatched. The germline V gene encodes CDR1 SQVTM and CDR2 ANQGSEA. The CDR3 has 12 amino acids. CDR3 DNA sequence: TGCAGCGTTAAACAGGGGGTTGATGGCTACACCTTC. It translates to CSVKQGVDGYTF.

The CDR3 DNA is TGTGCCAGTCGGGACAATAATCAGCCCCAGCATTTT. It yields the protein CASRDNNQPQHF. This chain uses TRBV19 with TRBJ1-5; weak D call: TRBD1 (6 bases). CDR1 LNHDA and CDR2 SQIVND come from the germline V gene (reference sequence). V was clipped by 8 bases and J by 4 bases, with 9 bases between them. CDR3 length equals 12 residues.

This clone is medium-sized by share. The chain carries TRBV27 and TRBJ2-3; 8 positions match TRBD2. The ends lost 2 bases at V and 2 bases at J; junction bases unmatched: 6. The germline V gene encodes CDR1 MNHEY and CDR2 SMNVEV (reference sequence). This CDR3 comprises 16 residues. The CDR3, as DNA: TGTGCCAGCAGTTTAGAAAGCGGGAGACTCACAGATACGCAGTATTTT. This translates into CASSLESGRLTDTQYF.

This chain uses TRBV6-5 with TRBJ2-2, with D possibly matching TRBD2 (5 bases). This CDR3 has 15 amino acids. CDR1 and CDR2 (germline): MNHEY, SVGAGI. V lost 2 bases, J lost 4 bases, and 11 bases lay in between. The chain's CDR3 is CASSYQGLITGELFF. CDR3 in DNA: TGTGCCAGCAGTTACCAAGGACTTATCACCGGGGAGCTGTTTTTT.

The chain has TRBV27 and TRBJ1-2; D is uncertain. This CDR3 is 14 amino acids long. Looked up from germline, CDR1 is MNHEY and CDR2 is SMNVEV (reference sequence). V was shortened by 5 bases and J by 2 bases, with 12 bases between the two germline ends. CDR3 in DNA: TGTGCCAGCAGTCACGCCGCGGGGAACTATGGCTACACCTTC. This sequence encodes CASSHAAGNYGYTF.

Details on this clone: This same CDR3 is encoded by further DNA sequences in the sample. V and J are TRBV5-8 and TRBJ2-5, with D perhaps matching TRBD2 (7 bases). This CDR3 region has 14 residues. Deletions cut 0 bases from V and 5 bases from J, with 11 bases between. CDR1 SGHTS and CDR2 YDEGEE come from the germline V gene. The CDR3 DNA sequence: TGTGCCAGCAGCTTGGGGCGGGGGCTGGAGACCCAGTACTTC. Protein product: CASSLGRGLETQYF.

Concerning this clone itself: One junction end disagrees with the germline gene, perhaps due to a read error. The genes are TRBV7-9 and TRBJ1-2, with 7 bases aligning to TRBD1. CDR1 and CDR2 (germline): SEHNR, FQNEAQ (reference sequence). There are 11 residues in the CDR3. CDR3 DNA: TGTGCCAGCAGCTTACCATCGGACAGGCCCTTC. Its protein is CASSLPSDRPF.

This chain joins TRBV27 and TRBJ2-7, with TRBD1 as a possible D gene (6 bases). Germline V lookup: CDR1 MNHEY, CDR2 SMNVEV (reference sequence). Trimming removed 2 bases at V and 7 bases at J, with 18 bases between. The CDR3 has 15 residues. Here the CDR3 reads CASSLLPTWTEEQYF. In DNA, the CDR3 is TGTGCCAGCAGTTTACTCCCTACATGGACAGAGGAGCAGTACTTC.

V is TRBV6-4 and J is TRBJ2-1, with 9 bases identical to TRBD2. After removal of 5 bases from V and 1 base from J, the junction contained 3 bases not matched to a gene. The CDR3 loop spans 15 amino acids. Looked up from germline, CDR1 is MRHNA and CDR2 is SNTAGT. The CDR3 DNA reads TGTGCCAGCAGTCTTAGCGGGAGTTCCTACAATGAGCAGTTCTTC. Protein sequence: CASSLSGSSYNEQFF.

The genes are TRBV4-2 and TRBJ1-5, with 7 positions matching TRBD1. The CDR3 totals 14 residues. CDR1 LGHNA and CDR2 YNFKEQ come from the germline V gene. Germline trimming cut 4 bases from V and 4 bases from J; bases unmatched to any gene: 4. The CDR3 loop is CASSPDRENQPQHF. The CDR3, as DNA: TGTGCCAGCAGCCCCGACAGGGAGAATCAGCCCCAGCATTTT.

The chain carries TRBV3-1 (or the pseudogene TRBV3-2) and TRBJ1-2; 8 bases agree with TRBD1. CDR1 and CDR2 (germline): LGHDT, YNNKEL (reference sequence). The CDR3 sequence is 15 residues long. V gave up 7 bases and J gave up 5 bases; unmatched junction bases: 12. The CDR3 nucleotides are TGTGCCAGCACCAATTACAGGGGGTCCTTTTATGGCTACACCTTC. It codes for CASTNYRGSFYGYTF.

This rearrangement joins TRBV18 to TRBJ1-1, with D unclear. The ends were cut back, 5 bases at V and 1 base at J, with 8 bases in the middle. This CDR3 has 13 amino acids. Germline V lookup: CDR1 KGHSH, CDR2 LQKENI. The CDR3 DNA reads TGTGCCAGCTCAGGAGCGCAGAACACTGAAGCTTTCTTT. It translates to CASSGAQNTEAFF.

The chain links TRBV19 to TRBJ1-1; 7 nucleotides align to TRBD1. The J segment lost 1 base and the V segment lost 5 bases, leaving 4 bases of the junction unmatched. Germline V lookup: CDR1 LNHDA, CDR2 SQIVND (reference sequence). This CDR3 is built from 14 residues. CDR3: CASSVGQRNTEAFF. CDR3 bases: TGTGCCAGTAGTGTGGGACAGAGGAACACTGAAGCTTTCTTT.

The chain recombines TRBV24-1 with TRBJ2-2, with TRBD1 as a possible D gene (6 bases). The CDR3 length is 12 residues. The germline CDR1 and CDR2 sequences are KGHDR and SFDVKD. Deletions cut 9 bases from V and 7 bases from J, with 11 bases between. The CDR3 region has the DNA TGTGCCACCTCAGAGGGGGTCGGGGAGCTGTTTTTT. This encodes CATSEGVGELFF.

This clone has more than one count but fewer than ten. The rearrangement links TRBV19 to TRBJ1-5, with 11 bases identical to TRBD1. The trim removed 6 bases at V and 9 bases at J, leaving 10 bases unmatched. The CDR3 runs 15 residues. Germline-derived CDR1 and CDR2 are LNHDA and SQIVND (reference sequence). The DNA for the CDR3 is TGTGCCAGTAGCATTCCGGGACAGGGGGTTTCGCCCCAGCATTTT. Translating it yields CASSIPGQGVSPQHF. Complete variable domain (other parts from reference TRBV19 and TRBJ1-5): DGGITQSPKYLFRKEGQNVTLSCEQNLNHDAMYWYRQDPGQGLRLIYYSQIVNDFQKGDIAEGYSVSREKKESFPLTVTSAQKNPTAFYLCASSIPGQGVSPQHFGDGTRLSIL.

The V gene is TRBV11-2, the J gene TRBJ1-6, with a weak D call TRBD1 (5 bases). V was clipped by 5 bases and J by 5 bases, with 13 bases between them. The CDR3 length is 15 residues. Germline values: CDR1 SGHAT, CDR2 FQNNGV. As DNA, the CDR3 is TGTGCCAGCAGCCCCCCCGGCAGGGATAATTCACCCCTCCACTTT. Encoded protein: CASSPPGRDNSPLHF.